A selection of T cell receptor beta chains follows, all from one sample in a study of T cell repertoires in cytomegalovirus infection. TCRdb recomputed calls from the reads with MiXCR, one row per CDR3 protein. Here the sample spans approximately 250,000 distinct CDR3 sequences, approximately 8.3% being singletons. The sample consisted of PBMCs. These receptors all come from a human donor in good health (CMV status not recorded). Some clones in this sample may be carry-over from other donors' samples. Both conserved end residues are part of each CDR3. D genes are given only for firm matches. Clone size is shown for a subset of rows, as once, few, many or a class of expanded clone.

CDR3 protein	CDR3 DNA	D gene	clone size	J gene	V gene
CSAPPAGLGETQYF	TGCAGTGCTCCCCCAGCGGGCCTCGGCGAGACCCAGTACTTC	-	few	TRBJ2-5	TRBV20-1
CASSLGSGPNYEQYF	TGTGCCAGCAGCTTAGGAAGCGGACCAAACTACGAGCAGTACTTC	-	many	TRBJ2-7	TRBV7-2
CASSLDPRSSGANVLTF	TGTGCCAGCAGCTTAGACCCCAGGAGCTCTGGGGCCAACGTCCTGACTTTC	-	many	TRBJ2-6	TRBV7-2
CSARDYRSSYEQYF	TGCAGTGCTAGAGATTATCGATCTTCCTACGAGCAGTACTTC	-	many	TRBJ2-7	TRBV20-1
CASSLAGVLFF	TGTGCCAGCAGCTTAGCGGGGGTGCTGTTTTTT	-	many	TRBJ2-2	TRBV7-2
CASSPGQGRTEAFF	TGTGCCAGCAGCCCAGGACAGGGGCGAACTGAAGCTTTCTTT	TRBD1	many	TRBJ1-1	TRBV11-2
CASSSLGTVNTEAFF	TGTGCCAGCAGTTCCCTTGGGACAGTGAACACTGAAGCTTTCTTT	TRBD1	many	TRBJ1-1	TRBV12-3/TRBV12-4
CASINSGANVLTF	TGTGCCAGCATCAACTCTGGGGCCAACGTCCTGACTTTC	-	many	TRBJ2-6	TRBV28
CASSLGTGTRSEQYF	TGTGCCAGCAGCTTAGGGACCGGGACTAGAAGCGAGCAGTACTTC	TRBD2	many	TRBJ2-7	TRBV7-2
CASSNRDRGRGGYTF	TGTGCCAGCAGTAATCGGGACAGGGGGCGTGGAGGCTACACCTTC	TRBD1	many	TRBJ1-2	TRBV12-3/TRBV12-4
CASSPTGGGLAGLAKNIQYF	TGTGCCAGCAGCCCCACCGGTGGGGGACTAGCGGGACTAGCCAAAAACATTCAGTACTTC	TRBD2	many	TRBJ2-4	TRBV7-2
CASSKEGSRERYF	TGTGCCAGCAGCAAAGAGGGTTCGAGGGAGCGGTACTTC	-	many	TRBJ2-7	TRBV7-2
CASSSRGPTREQYF	TGTGCCAGCAGCTCCAGGGGGCCAACGAGGGAGCAGTACTTC	TRBD1	many	TRBJ2-7	TRBV7-2
CASSPRTRQNNEQFF	TGTGCCAGCAGCCCGCGGACTAGGCAGAACAATGAGCAGTTCTTC	TRBD2	many	TRBJ2-1	TRBV7-9
CASSLLPSGLLNTEAFF	TGTGCCAGCTCACTACTCCCCTCGGGACTTCTTAACACTGAAGCTTTCTTT	-	few	TRBJ1-1	TRBV18
CASSQDVGNQPQHF	TGTGCCAGCAGCCAAGATGTGGGGAATCAGCCCCAGCATTTT	-	many	TRBJ1-5	TRBV4-2
CASSTPRTSISGNTIYF	TGTGCCAGCAGTACACCTAGGACATCTATCTCTGGAAACACCATATATTTT	-	many	TRBJ1-3	TRBV5-6
CASSRTSGSQTQYF	TGTGCCAGCAGCCGGACTAGCGGGAGTCAGACCCAGTACTTC	TRBD2	many	TRBJ2-5	TRBV7-9
CASRRQQGRDTEAFF	TGTGCCAGCAGACGTCAACAGGGCCGGGACACTGAAGCTTTCTTT	-	many	TRBJ1-1	TRBV7-2
CASSQNRGLAGATADTQYF	TGTGCCAGCAGCCAAAACCGCGGACTAGCCGGGGCCACCGCGGATACGCAGTATTTT	TRBD2	-	TRBJ2-3	TRBV7-1
CASSQDLPNQPQHF	TGCGCCAGCAGCCAAGATCTACCCAATCAGCCCCAGCATTTT	-	few	TRBJ1-5	TRBV4-1
CASSSRGGGDHKNIQYF	TGTGCCAGCAGCTCCCGTGGGGGAGGGGACCATAAAAACATTCAGTACTTC	TRBD2	few	TRBJ2-4	TRBV7-2
CASSTNPGAYEQYF	TGTGCCAGCTCAACAAACCCCGGAGCCTACGAGCAGTACTTC	-	few	TRBJ2-7	TRBV18
CASSYPVTIHGYTF	TGTGCCAGCAGTTACCCCGTTACAATCCATGGCTACACCTTC	-	many	TRBJ1-2	TRBV6-6
CATSDPSRVRDHNEQFF	TGTGCCACCAGTGACCCATCCAGGGTAAGGGACCACAATGAGCAGTTCTTC	-	few	TRBJ2-1	TRBV24-1
CASSLNTYGYTF	TGTGCCAGCAGCCTAAATACCTATGGCTACACCTTC	-	few	TRBJ1-2	TRBV5-5
CASSFSPGRRNQPQHF	TGTGCCAGCAGTTTCTCCCCGGGACGGCGCAATCAGCCCCAGCATTTT	-	many	TRBJ1-5	TRBV28
CASTPRRAGTEAFF	TGCGCCAGCACCCCCCGGAGGGCTGGCACTGAAGCTTTCTTT	-	few	TRBJ1-1	TRBV5-1
CASTFRGSGRARWNEQFF	TGTGCCAGCACCTTTAGAGGTAGCGGGAGGGCGCGTTGGAATGAGCAGTTCTTC	TRBD2	few	TRBJ2-1	TRBV6-2/TRBV6-3
CASSEAGYRTDTQYF	TGTGCCAGCAGTGAAGCGGGGTACCGCACAGATACGCAGTATTTT	-	few	TRBJ2-3	TRBV2
CASSSGTKSYEQYF	TGTGCCAGCAGCTCCGGGACGAAATCCTACGAGCAGTACTTC	-	many	TRBJ2-7	TRBV7-2
CASSQGASGTAETQYF	TGTGCCAGCAGTCAGGGGGCCAGCGGGACAGCGGAGACCCAGTACTTC	-	many	TRBJ2-5	TRBV7-8
CASSLIGRNTGELFF	TGTGCCAGCAGCTTAATCGGGAGGAACACCGGGGAGCTGTTTTTT	-	many	TRBJ2-2	TRBV7-2
CASSIGENSGNTIYF	TGTGCCAGTAGTATCGGAGAGAACTCTGGAAACACCATATATTTT	-	-	TRBJ1-3	TRBV19
CASSLRSPGTSTDTQYF	TGTGCCAGCAGTTTACGCTCCCCTGGTACTAGCACAGATACGCAGTATTTT	-	many	TRBJ2-3	TRBV6-2/TRBV6-3
CASTSGGSNYEQYF	TGTGCCAGCACGAGCGGGGGGTCAAACTACGAGCAGTACTTC	TRBD2	-	TRBJ2-7	TRBV28
CASSLFGGSTDTQYF	TGTGCCAGCAGCTTGTTCGGGGGTAGCACAGATACGCAGTATTTT	-	few	TRBJ2-3	TRBV5-6